The rows below give T cell receptor beta chains drawn from one sample of a study of T cells in Graves' hyperthyroidism and ophthalmopathy. MiXCR, run by TCRdb on the multiplex PCR reads, gives a single entry per CDR3 protein. This sample has more than 500,000 distinct CDR3 sequences; over 12% occur once, and the top ten carry over 3.5%. The sample comprised blood. The receptors derive from a woman between 40 and 50 years old with Graves' ophthalmopathy. The CDR3 runs from the conserved cysteine through the conserved F or W. A D gene is named only where the DNA matches it firmly. Not all rows give a size; the values are once, few, many and, for expanded clones, a class.

cdr3_nt	cdr3_aa	d_call	v_call	j_call	clone_size
TGCGCCAGCAGCATGGGACAGGAGCCCTACGAGCAGTACTTC	CASSMGQEPYEQYF	TRBD1	TRBV5-1	TRBJ2-7	many
TGTGCCAGTAGTGACAATAGGGGACAGGGTCTTTACGAGCAGTACTTC	CASSDNRGQGLYEQYF	TRBD1	TRBV19	TRBJ2-7	many
TGTGCCGGGACCGGGACCAACACCGGGGAGCTGTTTTTT	CAGTGTNTGELFF	NA	TRBV2	TRBJ2-2	NA
TGTGCCAGCAGTGAAAGGGGAGCGGATACCGGGGAGCTGTTTTTT	CASSERGADTGELFF	NA	TRBV6-1	TRBJ2-2	many
TGTGCCACCAGTGATGGAGGGGGCACTGAAGCTTTCTTT	CATSDGGGTEAFF	NA	TRBV24-1	TRBJ1-1	many
TGCGCCAGCAGCTTTCAGGGGGCTACGGGACAGCCCCAGCATTTT	CASSFQGATGQPQHF	TRBD1	TRBV5-1	TRBJ1-5	many
TGTGCCACCAGCAGAGATTTTCGGCAGGGGCTCGTAAATCAGCCCCAGCATTTT	CATSRDFRQGLVNQPQHF	NA	TRBV15	TRBJ1-5	many
TGTGCCAGCAGTCCTAATGTAGGGACCCAGAACACTGAAGCTTTCTTT	CASSPNVGTQNTEAFF	NA	TRBV28	TRBJ1-1	NA
TGTGCCAGCAGTTCCCCGACAGACTACACTGAAGCTTTCTTT	CASSSPTDYTEAFF	NA	TRBV28	TRBJ1-1	many
TGCAGTGCTAGAGATGCCCGGACTAGCGCGACCTACGAGCAGTACTTC	CSARDARTSATYEQYF	TRBD2	TRBV20-1	TRBJ2-7	many
TGTGCCTGGAGCACAGGTTTTTCTTCCTACGAGCAGTACTTC	CAWSTGFSSYEQYF	NA	TRBV30	TRBJ2-7	NA
TGTGCCAGCAGCGTTACTAGCGGACCCTACGAGCAGTACTTC	CASSVTSGPYEQYF	TRBD2	TRBV9	TRBJ2-7	many
TGCAGTGCTAGTAGGAGGGGGGGCTCCTACGAGCAGTACTTC	CSASRRGGSYEQYF	NA	TRBV20-1	TRBJ2-7	NA
TGTGCCAGCAGTCCCCGGGACAGGGAAGAGGATTACGAGCAGTACTTC	CASSPRDREEDYEQYF	TRBD1	TRBV27	TRBJ2-7	NA
TGTGCCAGCAGGCCCGTAGGGAGACTAGCGTACGAGCAGTACTTC	CASRPVGRLAYEQYF	TRBD2	TRBV12-3/TRBV12-4	TRBJ2-7	NA
TGTGCCAGCAGCCCCCGACGAGTGGCTGGGGAGCAGTACTTC	CASSPRRVAGEQYF	NA	TRBV7-2	TRBJ2-7	many
TGTGCCAGCAGCTCGACGGAGGCCTACGAGCAGTACTTC	CASSSTEAYEQYF	NA	TRBV7-2	TRBJ2-7	many
TGCGCCAGCAGCCAATTAGTATGGGTGTTAGCGGAGGCCTACAATGAGCAGTTCTTC	CASSQLVWVLAEAYNEQFF	NA	TRBV4-1	TRBJ2-1	NA
TGTGCCAGCAGTTCCCCCAGACAGCGGAACCAAGAGACCCAGTACTTC	CASSSPRQRNQETQYF	NA	TRBV28	TRBJ2-5	many
TGTGCCAGCAGCCTGAGGACAGGGCGCAACACCATATATTTT	CASSLRTGRNTIYF	TRBD1	TRBV7-8	TRBJ1-3	many
TGTGCCAGCAGAAGGGACTTCTTCTCCTACGAGCAGTACTTC	CASRRDFFSYEQYF	NA	TRBV7-9	TRBJ2-7	once
TGTGCCTGGAGTCCCCAGGGAGTCGGGGAGCTGTTTTTT	CAWSPQGVGELFF	NA	TRBV30	TRBJ2-2	NA
TGTGCCAGCAGCACAAGACTAGCGGGGAACCAAGAGACCCAGTACTTC	CASSTRLAGNQETQYF	TRBD2	TRBV7-9	TRBJ2-5	many
TGTGCCAGCAGTTCCCGACTGTATACTACCTCTTTGAACACTGAAGCTTTCTTT	CASSSRLYTTSLNTEAFF	NA	TRBV28	TRBJ1-1	NA
TGTGCCAGCAGTTTTGACCGGTTTTACGAGCAGTACTTC	CASSFDRFYEQYF	NA	TRBV6-5	TRBJ2-7	many
TGCAGTGCTAGAAAGACAGGGGACTATGGCTACACCTTC	CSARKTGDYGYTF	TRBD1	TRBV20-1	TRBJ1-2	many
TGTGCCAGCAGCTTATCCAGTGTCAATCAGCCCCAGCATTTT	CASSLSSVNQPQHF	NA	TRBV7-2	TRBJ1-5	few
TGTGCCAGCAGTTTATCGATTAAGGGGGCAGGGACCCAGTACTTC	CASSLSIKGAGTQYF	TRBD1	TRBV27	TRBJ2-5	NA
TGTGCCAGCAGCCCTCTGGGGGTCAACACTGAAGCTTTCTTT	CASSPLGVNTEAFF	NA	TRBV28	TRBJ1-1	many
TGCAGTGCTAGTGAACCCACTATGAGCTCCTACGAGCAGTACTTC	CSASEPTMSSYEQYF	NA	TRBV20-1	TRBJ2-7	many
TGTGCCAGCAGCCAAGAATGGAACAGGGCGAACACTGAAGCTTTCTTT	CASSQEWNRANTEAFF	NA	TRBV3-1	TRBJ1-1	many
TGTGCCAGCAGGGCTCTGAGAGGCAATCAGCCCCAGCATTTT	CASRALRGNQPQHF	NA	TRBV2	TRBJ1-5	many
TGTGCCAGTACCCCGGCGGCCTGGAAAGAGCCATCCACTGAAGCTTTCTTT	CASTPAAWKEPSTEAFF	NA	TRBV19	TRBJ1-1	few
TGTGCCAGCAGTACACTCGATAGCGGGAGAGAGACCCAGTACTTC	CASSTLDSGRETQYF	TRBD2	TRBV27	TRBJ2-5	many
TGTGCCAGCAGTGAATACCCCGGGACAGTCAGACGAAATAGCAATCAGCCCCAGCATTTT	CASSEYPGTVRRNSNQPQHF	TRBD1	TRBV25-1	TRBJ1-5	many
TGTGCCAGCAGTTCCTCACTTGTTGGCTACACCTTC	CASSSSLVGYTF	NA	TRBV12-3/TRBV12-4	TRBJ1-2	many
TGTGCCAGCAGGCCCGGGGCCCGGAATCAGCCCCAGCATTTT	CASRPGARNQPQHF	NA	TRBV6-1	TRBJ1-5	many
TGTGCCAGCAGACCGGGACAGATAGCTATAGCGGGCTACACCTTC	CASRPGQIAIAGYTF	TRBD1	TRBV28	TRBJ1-2	many
TGCGCCAGCAGTAACAGGGGGATGGAGACCCAGTACTTC	CASSNRGMETQYF	TRBD1	TRBV5-1	TRBJ2-5	many
TGTGCCAGTAGTATCGATTTGGAGAATGGCTACACCTTC	CASSIDLENGYTF	NA	TRBV19	TRBJ1-2	few
TGTGCCAGCAGCGCCGGTTGGGACAGTGAAATAAAAAGTGGCTACACCTTC	CASSAGWDSEIKSGYTF	TRBD1	TRBV11-1	TRBJ1-2	NA
TGTGCCAGCAGTTCCCCCGCAGGGAGACCCGGGCAGTACTTC	CASSSPAGRPGQYF	NA	TRBV28	TRBJ2-7	many
TGTGCCAGCCGACAGGGATCGAGTGAAGCTTTCTTT	CASRQGSSEAFF	TRBD1	TRBV6-5	TRBJ1-1	many
TGCGCCAGCAGCGCTGTCGGGACTAGCGGAGACTACGAGCAGTACTTC	CASSAVGTSGDYEQYF	TRBD2	TRBV5-1	TRBJ2-7	many
TGTGCCAGCAGTGCCGACAGGGCTAATCAGCCCCAGCATTTT	CASSADRANQPQHF	TRBD1	TRBV6-2/TRBV6-3	TRBJ1-5	many
TGTGCCAGCAGTTTGGACGCGTCGGGCTATGGCTACACCTTC	CASSLDASGYGYTF	NA	TRBV28	TRBJ1-2	many
TGTGCCAGCAGACCGCGGGACCAAGAGACCCAGTACTTC	CASRPRDQETQYF	NA	TRBV12-3/TRBV12-4	TRBJ2-5	NA
TGTGCCAGCAGCTTAGTCCAGACAGTGTCAATAACCGGGGAGCTGTTTTTT	CASSLVQTVSITGELFF	NA	TRBV11-2	TRBJ2-2	NA
TGCAGCGCCATGATCCGGGACAGGGGTGTTGAATGGATTAATGGCTACACCTTC	CSAMIRDRGVEWINGYTF	TRBD1	TRBV29-1	TRBJ1-2	many